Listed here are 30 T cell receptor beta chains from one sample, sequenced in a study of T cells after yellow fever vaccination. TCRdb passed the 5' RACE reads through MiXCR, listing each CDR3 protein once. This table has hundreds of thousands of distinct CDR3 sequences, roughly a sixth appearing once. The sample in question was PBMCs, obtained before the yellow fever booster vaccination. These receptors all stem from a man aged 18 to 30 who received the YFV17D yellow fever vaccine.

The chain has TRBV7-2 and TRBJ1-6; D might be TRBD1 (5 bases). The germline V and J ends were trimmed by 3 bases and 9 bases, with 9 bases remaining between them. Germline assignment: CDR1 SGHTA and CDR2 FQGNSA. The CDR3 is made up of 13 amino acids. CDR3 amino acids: CASSFWGVSPLHF. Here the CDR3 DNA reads TGTGCCAGCAGCTTCTGGGGGGTTTCACCCCTCCACTTT.

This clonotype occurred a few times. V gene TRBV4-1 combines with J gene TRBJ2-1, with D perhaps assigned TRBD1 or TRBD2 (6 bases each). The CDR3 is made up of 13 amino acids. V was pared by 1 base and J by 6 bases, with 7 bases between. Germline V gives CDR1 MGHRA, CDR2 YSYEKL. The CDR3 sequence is CASSQGGANEQFF. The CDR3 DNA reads TGCGCCAGCAGCCAAGGGGGGGCCAATGAGCAGTTCTTC.

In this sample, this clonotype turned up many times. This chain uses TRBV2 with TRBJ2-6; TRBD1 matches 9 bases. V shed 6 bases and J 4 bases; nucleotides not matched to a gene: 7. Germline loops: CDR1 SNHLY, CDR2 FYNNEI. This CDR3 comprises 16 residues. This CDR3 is CASSPWTGVGANVLTF. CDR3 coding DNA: TGTGCCAGCAGCCCCTGGACAGGGGTAGGGGCCAACGTCCTGACTTTC.

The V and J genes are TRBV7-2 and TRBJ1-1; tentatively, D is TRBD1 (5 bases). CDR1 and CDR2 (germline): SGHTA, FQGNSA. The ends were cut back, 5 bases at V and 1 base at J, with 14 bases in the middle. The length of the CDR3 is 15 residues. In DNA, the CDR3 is TGTGCCAGCAGCCCACTAGGGGTAAGGAACACTGAAGCTTTCTTT. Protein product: CASSPLGVRNTEAFF.

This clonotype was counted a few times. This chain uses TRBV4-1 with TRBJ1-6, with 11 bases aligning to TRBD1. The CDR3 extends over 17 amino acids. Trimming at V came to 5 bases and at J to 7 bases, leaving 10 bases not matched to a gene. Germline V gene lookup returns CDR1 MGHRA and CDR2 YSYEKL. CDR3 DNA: TGCGCCAGCAGCTTTGACCGCCGGGACAGGGGGAATTCACCCCTCCACTTT. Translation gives CASSFDRRDRGNSPLHF.

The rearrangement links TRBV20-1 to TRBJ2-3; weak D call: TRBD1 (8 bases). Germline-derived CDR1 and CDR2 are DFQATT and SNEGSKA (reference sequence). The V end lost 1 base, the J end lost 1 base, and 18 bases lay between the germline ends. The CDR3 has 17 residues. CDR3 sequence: CSARALGQGGRTDTQYF. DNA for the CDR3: TGCAGTGCTAGAGCTCTTGGACAGGGAGGGCGCACAGATACGCAGTATTTT.

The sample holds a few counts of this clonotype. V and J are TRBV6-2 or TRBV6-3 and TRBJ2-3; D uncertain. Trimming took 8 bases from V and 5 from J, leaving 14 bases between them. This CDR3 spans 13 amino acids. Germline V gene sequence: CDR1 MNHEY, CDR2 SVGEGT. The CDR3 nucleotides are TGTGCCAGCCTCCTGACTGCTGAAGATACGCAGTATTTT. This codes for CASLLTAEDTQYF.

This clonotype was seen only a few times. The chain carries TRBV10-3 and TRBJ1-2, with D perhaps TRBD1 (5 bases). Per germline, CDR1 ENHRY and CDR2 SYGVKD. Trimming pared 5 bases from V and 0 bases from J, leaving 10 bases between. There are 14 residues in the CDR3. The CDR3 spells CAISSGTTNYGYTF. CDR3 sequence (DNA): TGTGCCATCAGTAGCGGGACCACTAACTATGGCTACACCTTC.

CDR3 sequence reads: CSASPGFGTDTQYF. The CDR3 nucleotides read TGCAGCGCCAGCCCGGGGTTCGGCACAGATACGCAGTATTTT. This rearrangement joins TRBV29-1 to TRBJ2-3, with D possibly TRBD2 on 5 matching bases. The CDR3 consists of 14 residues. Germline V gives CDR1 SQVTM, CDR2 ANQGSEA. V shed 7 bases and J shed 1 base, with 15 bases lying between them.

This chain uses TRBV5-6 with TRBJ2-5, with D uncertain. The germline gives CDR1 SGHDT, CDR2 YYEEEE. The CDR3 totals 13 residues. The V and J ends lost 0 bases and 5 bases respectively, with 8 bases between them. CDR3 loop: CASSLEFGETQYF. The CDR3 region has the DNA TGTGCCAGCAGCTTGGAATTCGGGGAGACCCAGTACTTC.

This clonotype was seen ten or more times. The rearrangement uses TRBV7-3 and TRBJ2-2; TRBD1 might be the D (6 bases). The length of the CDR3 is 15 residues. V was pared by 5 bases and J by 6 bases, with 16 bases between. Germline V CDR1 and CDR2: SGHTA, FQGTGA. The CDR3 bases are TGTGCCAGCAGCAAACTGGGGGCGCGGGCCGGGGAGCTGTTTTTT. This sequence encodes CASSKLGARAGELFF.

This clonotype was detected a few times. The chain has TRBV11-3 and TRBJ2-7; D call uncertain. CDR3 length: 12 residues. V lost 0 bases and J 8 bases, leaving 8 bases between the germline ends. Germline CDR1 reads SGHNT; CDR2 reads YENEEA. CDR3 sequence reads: CASSLEGEKQYF. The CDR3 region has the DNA TGTGCCAGCAGCTTAGAAGGAGAAAAGCAGTACTTC.

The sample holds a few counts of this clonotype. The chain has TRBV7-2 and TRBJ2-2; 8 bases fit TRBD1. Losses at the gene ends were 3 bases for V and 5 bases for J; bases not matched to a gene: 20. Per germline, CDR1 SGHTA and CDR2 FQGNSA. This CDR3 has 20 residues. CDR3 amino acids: CASSLIIGQGLTGSTGELFF. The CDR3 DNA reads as TGTGCCAGCAGCTTGATAATAGGACAGGGTTTGACGGGGTCGACCGGGGAGCTGTTTTTT.

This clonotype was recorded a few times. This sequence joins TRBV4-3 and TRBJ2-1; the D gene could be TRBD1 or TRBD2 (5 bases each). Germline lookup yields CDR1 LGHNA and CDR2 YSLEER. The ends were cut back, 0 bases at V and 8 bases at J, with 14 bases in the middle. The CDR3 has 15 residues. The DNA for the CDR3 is TGCGCCAGCAGCCAAGATGGAGGCCCCAGGGATGAGCAGTTCTTC. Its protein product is CASSQDGGPRDEQFF.

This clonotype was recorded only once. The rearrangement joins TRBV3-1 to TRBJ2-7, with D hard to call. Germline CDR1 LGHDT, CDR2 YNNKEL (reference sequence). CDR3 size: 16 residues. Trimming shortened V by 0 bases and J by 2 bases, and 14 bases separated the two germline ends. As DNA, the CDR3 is TGTGCCAGCAGCCAAGATTTGGCCCGAAGAACCTACGAGCAGTACTTC. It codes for CASSQDLARRTYEQYF.

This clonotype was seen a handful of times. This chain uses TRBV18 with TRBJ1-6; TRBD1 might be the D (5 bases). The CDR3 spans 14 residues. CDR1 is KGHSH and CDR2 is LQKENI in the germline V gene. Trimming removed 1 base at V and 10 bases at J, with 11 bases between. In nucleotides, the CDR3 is TGTGCCAGCTCACCACAGGGGTTGGCATCACCCCTCCACTTT. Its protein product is CASSPQGLASPLHF.

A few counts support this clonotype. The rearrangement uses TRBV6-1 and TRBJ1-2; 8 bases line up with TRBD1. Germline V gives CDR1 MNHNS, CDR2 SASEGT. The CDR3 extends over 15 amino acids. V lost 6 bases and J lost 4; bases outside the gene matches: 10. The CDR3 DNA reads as TGTGCCAGCAGGAAGGACAGGGAGACCATCTATGGCTACACCTTC. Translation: CASRKDRETIYGYTF.

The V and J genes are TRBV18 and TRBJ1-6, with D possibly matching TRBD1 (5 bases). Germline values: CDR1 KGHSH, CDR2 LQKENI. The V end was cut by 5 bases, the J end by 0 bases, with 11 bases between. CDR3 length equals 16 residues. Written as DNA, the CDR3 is TGTGCCAGCTCATCAGACACAGGCTCCTATAATTCACCCCTCCACTTT. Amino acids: CASSSDTGSYNSPLHF.

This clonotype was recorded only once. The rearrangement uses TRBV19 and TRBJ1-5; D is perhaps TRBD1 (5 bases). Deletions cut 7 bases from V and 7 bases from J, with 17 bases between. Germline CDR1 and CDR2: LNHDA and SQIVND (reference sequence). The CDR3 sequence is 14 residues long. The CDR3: CASTTAGQGQPQHF. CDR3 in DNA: TGTGCCAGTACCACGGCGGGGCAAGGGCAGCCCCAGCATTTT.

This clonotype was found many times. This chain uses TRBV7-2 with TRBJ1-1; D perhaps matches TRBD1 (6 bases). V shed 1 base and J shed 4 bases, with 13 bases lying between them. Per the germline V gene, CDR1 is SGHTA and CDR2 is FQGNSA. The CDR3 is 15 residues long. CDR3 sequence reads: CASSLDWGGFTEAFF. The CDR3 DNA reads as TGTGCCAGCAGCTTAGATTGGGGGGGCTTCACTGAAGCTTTCTTT.

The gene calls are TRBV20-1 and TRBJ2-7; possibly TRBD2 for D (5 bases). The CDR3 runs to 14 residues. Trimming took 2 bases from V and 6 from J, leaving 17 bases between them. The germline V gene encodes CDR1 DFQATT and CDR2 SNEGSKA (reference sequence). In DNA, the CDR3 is TGCAGTGCTAGATTCGGGAATCTCCTAGCCGAGCAGTACTTC. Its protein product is CSARFGNLLAEQYF.

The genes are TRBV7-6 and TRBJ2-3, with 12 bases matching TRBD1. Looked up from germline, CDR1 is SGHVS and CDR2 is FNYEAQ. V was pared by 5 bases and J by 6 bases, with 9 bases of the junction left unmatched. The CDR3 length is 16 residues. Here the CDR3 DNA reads TGTGCCAGCAGCCCGGGACAGGGGGCGGTTGGGGATACGCAGTATTTT. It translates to CASSPGQGAVGDTQYF.

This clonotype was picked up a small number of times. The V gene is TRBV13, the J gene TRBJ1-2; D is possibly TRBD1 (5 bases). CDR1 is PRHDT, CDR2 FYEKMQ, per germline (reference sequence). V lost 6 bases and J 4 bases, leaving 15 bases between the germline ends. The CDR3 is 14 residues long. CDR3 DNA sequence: TGTGCCAGCAGACAAAGAGGGGCCGGCTATGGCTACACCTTC. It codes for CASRQRGAGYGYTF.

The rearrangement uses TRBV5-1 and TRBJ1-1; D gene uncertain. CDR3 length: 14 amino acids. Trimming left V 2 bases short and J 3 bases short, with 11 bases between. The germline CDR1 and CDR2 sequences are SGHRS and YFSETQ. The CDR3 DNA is TGCGCCAGCAGCTTTGAGGAAGGGTACACTGAAGCTTTCTTT. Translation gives CASSFEEGYTEAFF.

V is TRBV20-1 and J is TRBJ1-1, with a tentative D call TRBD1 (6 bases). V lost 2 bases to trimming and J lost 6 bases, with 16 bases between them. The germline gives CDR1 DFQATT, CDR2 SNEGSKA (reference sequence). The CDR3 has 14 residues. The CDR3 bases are TGCAGTGCTAGAATGTACAGGGAAGCCGCTGAAGCTTTCTTT. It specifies CSARMYREAAEAFF.

Here the CDR3 reads CASSPRQFQETQYF. CDR3 DNA: TGTGCCAGCAGTCCGAGGCAGTTCCAAGAGACCCAGTACTTC. The rearrangement joins TRBV12-3 or TRBV12-4 to TRBJ2-5; D is uncertain. V was pared by 5 bases and J by 1 base, with 11 bases between. CDR3 length: 14 amino acids.

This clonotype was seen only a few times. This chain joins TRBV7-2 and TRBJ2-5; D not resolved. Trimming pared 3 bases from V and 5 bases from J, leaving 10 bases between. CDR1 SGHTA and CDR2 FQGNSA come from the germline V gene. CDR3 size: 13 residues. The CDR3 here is CASSFRALETQYF. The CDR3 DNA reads TGTGCCAGCAGCTTTCGGGCTTTGGAGACCCAGTACTTC.

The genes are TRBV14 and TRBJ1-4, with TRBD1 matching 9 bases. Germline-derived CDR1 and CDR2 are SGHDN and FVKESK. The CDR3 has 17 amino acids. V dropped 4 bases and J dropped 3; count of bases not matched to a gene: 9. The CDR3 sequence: CASSLSQGAQANEKLFF. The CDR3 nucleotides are TGTGCCAGCAGCCTTTCACAGGGGGCGCAGGCTAATGAAAAACTGTTTTTT. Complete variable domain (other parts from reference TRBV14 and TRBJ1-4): EAGVTQFPSHSVIEKGQTVTLRCDPISGHDNLYWYRRVMGKEIKFLLHFVKESKQDESGMPNNRFLAERTGGTYSTLKVQPAELEDSGVYFCASSLSQGAQANEKLFFGSGTQLSVL.

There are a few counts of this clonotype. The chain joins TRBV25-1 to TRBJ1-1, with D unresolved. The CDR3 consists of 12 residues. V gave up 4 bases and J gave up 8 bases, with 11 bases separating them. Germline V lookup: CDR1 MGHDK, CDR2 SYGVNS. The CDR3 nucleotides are TGTGCCAGCAGTGCCTGGACTCGAGAAGCTTTCTTT. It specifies CASSAWTREAFF.

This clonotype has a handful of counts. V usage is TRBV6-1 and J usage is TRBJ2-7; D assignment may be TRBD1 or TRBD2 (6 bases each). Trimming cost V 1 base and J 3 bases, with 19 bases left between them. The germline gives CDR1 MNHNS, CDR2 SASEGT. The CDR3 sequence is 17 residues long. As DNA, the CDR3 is TGTGCCAGCAGTGAAGGGAGGGGACGGGGGCGACACTACGAGCAGTACTTC. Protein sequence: CASSEGRGRGRHYEQYF.